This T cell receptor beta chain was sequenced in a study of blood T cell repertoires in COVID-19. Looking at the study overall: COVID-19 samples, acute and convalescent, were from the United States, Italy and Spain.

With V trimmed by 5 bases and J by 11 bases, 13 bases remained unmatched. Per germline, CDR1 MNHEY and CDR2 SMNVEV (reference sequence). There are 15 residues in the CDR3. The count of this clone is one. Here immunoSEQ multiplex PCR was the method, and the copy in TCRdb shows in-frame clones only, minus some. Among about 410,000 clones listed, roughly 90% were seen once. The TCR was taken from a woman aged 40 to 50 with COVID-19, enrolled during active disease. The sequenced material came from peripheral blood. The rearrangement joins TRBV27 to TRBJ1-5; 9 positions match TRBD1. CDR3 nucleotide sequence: TGTGCCAGCAGTCAACAGGGGGCCCACCGGGGAGCCCAGCATTTT. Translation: CASSQQGAHRGAQHF.